This T cell receptor beta chain was found in a study of T cells in Graves' hyperthyroidism and ophthalmopathy. Study-level points and caveats: Before onset, by a median of around 6.1 months, the model predicted ophthalmopathy. Appearing also in blood were most of the thyroid clonotypes expanded above 0.001.

This clonotype was counted many times. Its antigen is unknown. The cohort's ophthalmopathy patients, a group with duration under 3 months, had a Clinical Activity Score of at least 3 and a NOSPECS grade of at least 4. Orbital computed tomography, thyroid ultrasound, serum thyroxine and TRAb, and clinical symptoms together informed the diagnoses. Researchers took RNA transcripts and amplified the TCR beta CDR3 regions from them. RT-PCR in the first round (using the HTBI primer set) targeted the TCR CDR3. TCRdb reanalysed the multiplex PCR reads using MiXCR and keeps one entry per CDR3 protein. The table records some 490,000 distinct CDR3 sequences, approximately 16% of them present only once. The TCR sequence derives from a woman between 25 and 40 years old with Graves' ophthalmopathy. Sequencing was performed on blood.

CDR3: CASSSLAGGMTGELFF. The CDR3 DNA follows: TGTGCCAGCAGCTCACTAGCGGGAGGAATGACCGGGGAGCTGTTTTTT. This sequence joins TRBV7-8 and TRBJ2-2, with 12 bases fitting TRBD2. The J segment lost 5 bases and the V segment lost 4 bases, leaving 5 bases of the junction unmatched. The length of the CDR3 is 16 residues. The germline gives CDR1 SGHVS, CDR2 FQNEAQ.